Below, one TCR beta chain is given with its context. Its specificity is not known. Method: immunoSEQ multiplex PCR; TCRdb's copy keeps in-frame clones and lacks some. The profile covers about 89,000 clones, with over 75% appearing a single time and roughly 5% taken by the ten largest. V gave up 7 bases and J gave up 6 bases, with 21 bases separating them. There are 15 residues in the CDR3. From germline, CDR1 is MDHEN and CDR2 SYDVKM. The data are from a study of T cell responses to AZD1222 COVID-19 vaccine. Researchers grouped second doses given at about 4 or about 12 weeks into one pool. Whole-study findings and limits: Reports indicate that nearly half of spike-specific TCRs are directed at unmutated variant regions. Only five or six AZD1222 recipients were seropositive at baseline. Vaccine-associated CD4 TCRs ranged over spike, dominating at 160-218 and 743-854.

This chain uses TRBV28 with TRBJ1-1; D uncertain. Sequences were derived from peripheral blood, sampled 28 days after the second AZD1222 dose. This TCR came from an adult who received the AZD1222 COVID-19 vaccine. The CDR3 loop is CASIRFWGGKAEAFF. In nucleotides, the CDR3 is TGTGCCAGCATCCGCTTTTGGGGAGGTAAGGCTGAAGCTTTCTTT.